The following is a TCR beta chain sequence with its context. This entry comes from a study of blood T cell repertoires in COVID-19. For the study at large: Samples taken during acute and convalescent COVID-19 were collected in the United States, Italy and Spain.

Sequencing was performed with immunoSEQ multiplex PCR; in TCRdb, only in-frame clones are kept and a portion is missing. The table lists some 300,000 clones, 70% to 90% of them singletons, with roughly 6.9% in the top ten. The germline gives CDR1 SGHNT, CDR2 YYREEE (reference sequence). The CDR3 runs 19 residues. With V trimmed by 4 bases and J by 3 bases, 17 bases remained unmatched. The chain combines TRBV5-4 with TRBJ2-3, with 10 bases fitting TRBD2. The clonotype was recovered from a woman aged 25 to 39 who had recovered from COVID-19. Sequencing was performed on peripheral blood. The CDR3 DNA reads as TGTGCCAGCAGCGAGGTGGGGTTAGCGGGGGGCTCGTTAACAGATACGCAGTATTTT. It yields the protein CASSEVGLAGGSLTDTQYF. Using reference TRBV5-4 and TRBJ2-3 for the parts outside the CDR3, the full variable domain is ETGVTQSPTHLIKTRGQQVTLRCSSQSGHNTVSWYQQALGQGPQFIFQYYREEENGRGNFPPRFSGLQFPNYSSELNVNALELDDSALYLCASSEVGLAGGSLTDTQYFGPGTRLTVL.